The rows below give T cell receptor beta chains drawn from one sample of a study of T-cell reconstitution after alpha-beta-depleted transplantation in children. TCRdb re-derived calls from the PCR reads in MiXCR, one entry per CDR3 protein. The sample holds a few hundred thousand distinct CDR3 sequences; about 23% are singletons and the top ten take about 2.6%. This sample comprised PBMCs, obtained before TCRalphabeta/CD19-depleted stem cell transplant. Receptor source: a girl aged 2-10 years with Fanconi anemia, due to receive a stem cell transplant. CDR3s include the opening cysteine and the closing phenylalanine or tryptophan. The order of the fields is D gene, V gene, clone size, J gene, CDR3 protein, CDR3 DNA. The D gene is left open where the match is weak. Not every row has a clone size; where given, it reads once, few, many or a size class.

D: -
V: TRBV27
size: many
J: TRBJ1-1
CDR3: CASSLGVGTLAFF
DNA: TGTGCCAGCAGTTTAGGAGTGGGGACGCTAGCTTTCTTT

D: TRBD2
V: TRBV4-1
size: few
J: TRBJ2-5
CDR3: CASSPQRGQETQYF
DNA: TGCGCCAGCAGCCCACAGCGGGGTCAAGAGACCCAGTACTTC

D: -
V: TRBV6-5
size: many
J: TRBJ1-3
CDR3: CASSYSIVGVSGNTIYF
DNA: TGTGCCAGCAGTTACTCGATTGTGGGTGTCTCTGGAAACACCATATATTTT

D: -
V: TRBV7-2
size: once
J: TRBJ1-5
CDR3: CASSLSGGPYSNQPQHF
DNA: TGTGCCAGCAGCTTGTCGGGGGGCCCATATAGCAATCAGCCCCAGCATTTT

D: -
V: TRBV27
size: -
J: TRBJ2-5
CDR3: CASSPGSFGETQYF
DNA: TGTGCCAGCAGCCCAGGCAGTTTCGGGGAGACCCAGTACTTC

D: -
V: TRBV21-1
size: many
J: TRBJ2-3
CDR3: CASSKVGRGLDTQYF
DNA: TGTGCCAGCAGCAAAGTGGGCAGGGGGCTTGATACGCAGTATTTT

D: -
V: TRBV5-1
size: few
J: TRBJ2-3
CDR3: CASFALPPTDTQYF
DNA: TGCGCCTCCTTCGCCCTCCCTCCCACAGATACGCAGTATTTT

D: TRBD2
V: TRBV5-1
size: many
J: TRBJ2-5
CDR3: CASSSGLAGGRETQYF
DNA: TGCGCCAGCAGCTCAGGACTAGCGGGGGGTCGGGAGACCCAGTACTTC

D: TRBD2
V: TRBV29-1
size: -
J: TRBJ2-1
CDR3: CSVPVGAGGSFF
DNA: TGCAGCGTCCCCGTTGGAGCGGGGGGTTCTTTCTTC

D: -
V: TRBV11-3
size: -
J: TRBJ1-2
CDR3: CASSLGRMASGGLSYGYTF
DNA: TGTGCCAGCAGCTTAGGCCGCATGGCCTCCGGGGGCCTGAGCTATGGCTACACCTTC

D: -
V: TRBV7-3
size: few
J: TRBJ2-7
CDR3: CASSLSPRGVEGYEQYF
DNA: TGTGCCAGCAGCTTAAGTCCGAGGGGAGTCGAAGGGTATGAGCAGTACTTC

D: -
V: TRBV29-1
size: -
J: TRBJ2-7
CDR3: CSTKGGSGYEQYF
DNA: TGCAGCACCAAGGGTGGTAGCGGCTACGAGCAGTACTTC

D: TRBD2
V: TRBV2
size: -
J: TRBJ2-3
CDR3: CASSGGTSGRATDTQYF
DNA: TGTGCCAGCAGTGGGGGGACTAGCGGGAGGGCCACAGATACGCAGTATTTT

D: -
V: TRBV5-1
size: few
J: TRBJ2-7
CDR3: CASSLRVNSYEQYF
DNA: TGCGCCAGCAGCTTAAGGGTTAACTCCTACGAGCAGTACTTC

D: -
V: TRBV7-2
size: -
J: TRBJ1-2
CDR3: CASSVGRVQTGYTF
DNA: TGTGCCAGCAGCGTAGGACGGGTCCAGACGGGCTACACCTTC

D: TRBD1
V: TRBV24-1
size: -
J: TRBJ2-1
CDR3: CATSEPTGGGYNEQFF
DNA: TGTGCCACCAGTGAACCTACAGGGGGCGGCTACAATGAGCAGTTCTTC

D: TRBD2
V: TRBV12-3/TRBV12-4
size: many
J: TRBJ2-1
CDR3: CASSMIAGVYNEQFF
DNA: TGTGCCAGCAGTATGATAGCGGGAGTGTACAATGAGCAGTTCTTC

D: TRBD1
V: TRBV4-1
size: few
J: TRBJ2-7
CDR3: CASGNGQGVSYEQYF
DNA: TGCGCCAGCGGCAACGGACAGGGTGTGTCCTACGAGCAGTACTTC

D: -
V: TRBV29-1
size: few
J: TRBJ1-5
CDR3: CSVFPTGDSNQPQHF
DNA: TGCAGCGTTTTCCCGACAGGAGATAGCAATCAGCCCCAGCATTTT

D: -
V: TRBV19
size: -
J: TRBJ2-7
CDR3: CASSIAAGAEQYF
DNA: TGTGCCAGTAGTATAGCGGCGGGCGCCGAGCAGTACTTC

D: -
V: TRBV2
size: -
J: TRBJ1-2
CDR3: CASSVGSLESYGYTF
DNA: TGTGCCAGCAGTGTCGGGAGCCTTGAATCCTATGGCTACACCTTC

D: TRBD1
V: TRBV7-8
size: -
J: TRBJ2-3
CDR3: CASSLGFEWTGSDTQYF
DNA: TGTGCCAGCAGCTTAGGGTTCGAGTGGACAGGGAGCGATACGCAGTATTTT

D: TRBD2
V: TRBV20-1
size: many
J: TRBJ2-5
CDR3: CSARVNAGLAGQETQYF
DNA: TGCAGTGCTAGAGTTAATGCGGGACTAGCGGGACAAGAGACCCAGTACTTC